This T cell receptor (beta chain) was identified during a study of T-cell reconstitution after alpha-beta-depleted transplantation in children. As it was prepared, the TCRbeta library received unique molecular identifiers. TCRdb redid the calling of the PCR reads with MiXCR, one entry per CDR3 protein. The data contain hundreds of thousands of distinct CDR3 sequences, 10% to 15% of them singletons. CDR1 is SQVTM and CDR2 is ANQGSEA in the germline V gene. The CDR3 is made up of 13 amino acids. The V and J ends lost 7 bases and 0 bases respectively, with 12 bases between them. V and J are TRBV29-1 and TRBJ1-1; D ambiguous. This clonotype was sampled from a male patient aged 10 to 17 who had a stem cell transplant for acute myeloid leukemia, so the T cells may come from the graft donor. Specimen: PBMCs, mostly from graft donor cells, collected 360 days after TCRalphabeta/CD19-depleted stem cell transplant. The CDR3 sequence is CSGRALMNTEAFF. The CDR3 bases are TGCAGCGGGAGGGCCCTAATGAACACTGAAGCTTTCTTT.